This T cell receptor (beta chain) stems from a study of shared clonotypes between healthy human individuals. CDR1 and CDR2 (germline): WNHNN, SYGVQD (reference sequence). This CDR3 contains 16 residues. J lost 0 bases, V lost 5 bases, and 5 bases had no gene match. Clones were sequenced by immunoSEQ multiplex PCR, and TCRdb holds only the in-frame ones, with some missing. The table includes 550,000 to 700,000 clones, around 78% detected once. Investigators divided CD4+ cells into CD45RA+ naive and CD45RA-negative memory subsets. This chain connects TRBV10-1 to TRBJ2-2, with TRBD1 identical over 8 bases. The sequenced sample consisted of memory CD4+ T cells sorted from blood. Subset denoted: CD45RA-negative fraction. The source is a woman younger than 45 in good health. CDR3 sequence (DNA): TGCGCCAGCAGTCGGACAGGGCCCACGAACACCGGGGAGCTGTTTTTT. Residues: CASSRTGPTNTGELFF.